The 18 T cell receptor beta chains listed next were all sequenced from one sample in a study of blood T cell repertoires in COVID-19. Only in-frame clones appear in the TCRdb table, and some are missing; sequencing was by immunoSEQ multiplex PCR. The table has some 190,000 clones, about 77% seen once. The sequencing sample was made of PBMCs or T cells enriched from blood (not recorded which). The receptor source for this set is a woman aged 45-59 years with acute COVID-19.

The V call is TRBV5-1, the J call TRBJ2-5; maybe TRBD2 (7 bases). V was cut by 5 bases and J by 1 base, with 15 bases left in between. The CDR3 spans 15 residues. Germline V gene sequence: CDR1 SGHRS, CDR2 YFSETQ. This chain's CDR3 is CASRVGGGLQETQYF. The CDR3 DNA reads TGCGCCAGCAGGGTCGGCGGGGGCCTCCAAGAGACCCAGTACTTC. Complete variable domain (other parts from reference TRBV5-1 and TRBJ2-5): KAGVTQTPRYLIKTRGQQVTLSCSPISGHRSVSWYQQTPGQGLQFLFEYFSETQRNKGNFPGRFSGRQFSNSRSEMNVSTLELGDSALYLCASRVGGGLQETQYFGPGTRLLVL.

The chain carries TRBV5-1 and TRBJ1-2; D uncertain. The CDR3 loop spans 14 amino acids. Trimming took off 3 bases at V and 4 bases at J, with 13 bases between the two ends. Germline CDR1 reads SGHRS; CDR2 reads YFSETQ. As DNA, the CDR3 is TGCGCCAGCAGCTCGGTCGGGGATATCTATGGCTACACCTTC. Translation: CASSSVGDIYGYTF.

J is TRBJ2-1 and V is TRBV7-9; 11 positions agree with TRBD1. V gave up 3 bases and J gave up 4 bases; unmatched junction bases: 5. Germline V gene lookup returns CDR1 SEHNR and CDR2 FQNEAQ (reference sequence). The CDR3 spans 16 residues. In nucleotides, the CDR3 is TGTGCCAGCAGCTTTTCCGGGACAGGGGGATACAATGAGCAGTTCTTC. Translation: CASSFSGTGGYNEQFF.

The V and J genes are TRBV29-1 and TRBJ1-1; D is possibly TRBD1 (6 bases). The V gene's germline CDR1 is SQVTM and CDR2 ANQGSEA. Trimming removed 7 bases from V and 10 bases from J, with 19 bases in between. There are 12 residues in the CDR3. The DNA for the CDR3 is TGCAGCGCCCGAGTCGAGGGGGGGCGAGCTTTCTTT. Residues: CSARVEGGRAFF.

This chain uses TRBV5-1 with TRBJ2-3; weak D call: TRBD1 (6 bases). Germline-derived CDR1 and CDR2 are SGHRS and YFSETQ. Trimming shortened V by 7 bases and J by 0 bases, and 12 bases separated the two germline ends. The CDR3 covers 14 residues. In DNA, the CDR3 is TGCGCCAGCCTCCCAGGGGCCAGCACAGATACGCAGTATTTT. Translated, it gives CASLPGASTDTQYF.

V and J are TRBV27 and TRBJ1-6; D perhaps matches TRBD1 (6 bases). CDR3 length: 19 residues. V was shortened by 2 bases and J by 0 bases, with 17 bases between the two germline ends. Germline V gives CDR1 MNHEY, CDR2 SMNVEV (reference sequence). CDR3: CASSLTAPQGRSYNSPLHF. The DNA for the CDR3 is TGTGCCAGCAGTTTAACTGCCCCACAGGGCCGCTCCTATAATTCACCCCTCCACTTT.

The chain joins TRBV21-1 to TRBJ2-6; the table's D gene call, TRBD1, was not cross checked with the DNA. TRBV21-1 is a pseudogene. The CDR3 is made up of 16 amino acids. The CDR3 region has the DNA TGTGCCAGCAGCAAAACAGGCTTCTCTGGGGCCAACGTCCTGACTTTC. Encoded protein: CASSKTGFSGANVLTF.

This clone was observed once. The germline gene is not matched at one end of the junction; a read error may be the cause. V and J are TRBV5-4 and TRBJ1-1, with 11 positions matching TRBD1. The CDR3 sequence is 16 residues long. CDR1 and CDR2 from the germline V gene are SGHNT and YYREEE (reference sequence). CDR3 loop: CASSLGWGQGDTEAFF. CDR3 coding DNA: TGTGCCAGCAGTTTGGGGTGGGGACAGGGGGACACTGAAGCTTTCTTT.

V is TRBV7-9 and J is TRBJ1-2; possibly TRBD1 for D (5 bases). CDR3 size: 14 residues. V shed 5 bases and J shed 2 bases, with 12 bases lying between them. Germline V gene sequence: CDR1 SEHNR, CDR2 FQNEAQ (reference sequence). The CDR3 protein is CASSPDRRNYGYTF. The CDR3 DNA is TGTGCCAGCAGCCCTGACAGACGGAACTATGGCTACACCTTC. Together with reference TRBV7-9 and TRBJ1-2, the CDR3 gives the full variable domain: DTGVSQNPRHKITKRGQNVTFRCDPISEHNRLYWYRQTLGQGPEFLTYFQNEAQLEKSRLLSDRFSAERPKGSFSTLEIQRTEQGDSAMYLCASSPDRRNYGYTFGSGTRLTVV.

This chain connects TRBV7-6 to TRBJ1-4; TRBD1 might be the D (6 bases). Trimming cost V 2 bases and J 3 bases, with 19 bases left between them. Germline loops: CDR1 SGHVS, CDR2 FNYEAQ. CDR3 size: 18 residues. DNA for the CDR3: TGTGCCAGCAGCTTACGACAGGACACGGCGGGGGCTAATGAAAAACTGTTTTTT. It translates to CASSLRQDTAGANEKLFF.

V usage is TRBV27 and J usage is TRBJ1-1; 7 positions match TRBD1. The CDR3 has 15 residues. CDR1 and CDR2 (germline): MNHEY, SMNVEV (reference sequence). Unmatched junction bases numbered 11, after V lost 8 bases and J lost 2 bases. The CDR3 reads CASLERQGGNTEAFF. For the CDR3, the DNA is TGTGCCAGCCTAGAAAGACAGGGTGGAAACACTGAAGCTTTCTTT.

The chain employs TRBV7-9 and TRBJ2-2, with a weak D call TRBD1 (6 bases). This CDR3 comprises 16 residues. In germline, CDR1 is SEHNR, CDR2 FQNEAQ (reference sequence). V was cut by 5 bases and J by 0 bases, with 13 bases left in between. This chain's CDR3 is CASSPRQVTNTGELFF. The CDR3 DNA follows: TGTGCCAGCAGCCCCCGACAGGTTACGAACACCGGGGAGCTGTTTTTT.

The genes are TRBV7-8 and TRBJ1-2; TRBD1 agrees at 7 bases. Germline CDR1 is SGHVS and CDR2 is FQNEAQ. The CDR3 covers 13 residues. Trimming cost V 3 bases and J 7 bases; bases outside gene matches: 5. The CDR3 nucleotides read TGTGCCAGCAGCTTCCAGGGGGAGGCTGGCTACACCTTC. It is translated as CASSFQGEAGYTF.

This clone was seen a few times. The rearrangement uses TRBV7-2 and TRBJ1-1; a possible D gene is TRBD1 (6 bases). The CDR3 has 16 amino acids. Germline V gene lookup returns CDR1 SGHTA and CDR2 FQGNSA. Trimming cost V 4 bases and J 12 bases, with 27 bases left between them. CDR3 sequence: CASSSPRGGGAQPTFF. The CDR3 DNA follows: TGTGCCAGCAGCTCCCCGCGGGGTGGGGGGGCCCAACCTACTTTCTTT. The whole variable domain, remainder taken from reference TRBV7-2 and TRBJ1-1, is GAGVSQSPSNKVTEKGKDVELRCDPISGHTALYWYRQSLGQGLEFLIYFQGNSAPDKSGLPSDRFSAERTGGSVSTLTIQRTQQEDSAVYLCASSSPRGGGAQPTFFGQGTRLTVV.

CDR3 protein: CASSKVSRLLNTEAFF. The CDR3 region has the DNA TGTGCCAGCAGCAAAGTTAGTCGGTTACTGAACACTGAAGCTTTCTTT. This chain joins TRBV21-1 and TRBJ1-1. TRBV21-1 is a pseudogene segment. The CDR3 has 16 residues.

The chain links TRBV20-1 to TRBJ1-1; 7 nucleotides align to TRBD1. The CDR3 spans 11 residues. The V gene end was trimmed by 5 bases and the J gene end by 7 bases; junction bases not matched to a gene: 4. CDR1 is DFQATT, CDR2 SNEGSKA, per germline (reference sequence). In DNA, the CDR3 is TGCAGTGCTTCCGGGACAGATGAAGCTTTCTTT. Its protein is CSASGTDEAFF.

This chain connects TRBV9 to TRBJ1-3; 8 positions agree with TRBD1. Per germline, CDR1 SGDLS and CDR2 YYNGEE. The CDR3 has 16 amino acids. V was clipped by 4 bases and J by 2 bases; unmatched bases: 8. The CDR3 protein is CASSLHQGATGNTIYF. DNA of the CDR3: TGTGCCAGCAGCTTACACCAGGGGGCGACTGGAAACACCATATATTTT.

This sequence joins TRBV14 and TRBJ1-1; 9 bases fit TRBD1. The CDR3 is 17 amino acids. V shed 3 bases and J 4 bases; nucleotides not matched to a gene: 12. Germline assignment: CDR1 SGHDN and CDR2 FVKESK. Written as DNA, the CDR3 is TGTGCCAGCAGCCATGCACAGGGGGCGAGGGCTACCACTGAAGCTTTCTTT. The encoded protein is CASSHAQGARATTEAFF.